A selection of T cell receptor beta chains follows, all from one sample in a study of shared clonotypes between healthy human individuals. The method was immunoSEQ multiplex PCR; TCRdb's version includes in-frame clones alone and lacks a portion of them. Of under 1 million clones listed, 96% are singletons. Material for sequencing was naive CD8+ T cells sorted from blood. The receptor set was obtained from a man under 40 in good health. The conserved cysteine and the conserved F or W are not part of the CDR3 here. Each record gives: J gene, V gene, CDR3 protein.

j_call: TRBJ2-6; v_call: TRBV27; cdr3_aa: ASSSPFLTGVTGANVLT
j_call: TRBJ1-5; v_call: TRBV4-1; cdr3_aa: ASSHVQGEDQPQH
j_call: TRBJ2-1; v_call: TRBV6-5; cdr3_aa: ASSSTGSSYNEQF
j_call: TRBJ2-7; v_call: TRBV13; cdr3_aa: ASSLVSGDEQY
j_call: TRBJ2-3; v_call: TRBV7-3; cdr3_aa: ASSLTLPDTQY
j_call: TRBJ2-7; v_call: TRBV27; cdr3_aa: ASSLSPGIEQY
j_call: TRBJ2-1; v_call: TRBV19; cdr3_aa: ASTPEGLADNEQF
j_call: TRBJ2-5; v_call: TRBV5-6; cdr3_aa: ASSLSGSGVWETQY
j_call: TRBJ2-7; v_call: TRBV7-9; cdr3_aa: ASSPAYGYEQY
j_call: .; v_call: TRBV29-1; cdr3_aa: SAQLAENFYEQY
j_call: TRBJ2-5; v_call: TRBV6-6; cdr3_aa: ASSLLGGETQY
j_call: TRBJ2-3; v_call: TRBV28; cdr3_aa: ASRGTSGRAVSLDTQY
j_call: TRBJ1-3; v_call: TRBV9; cdr3_aa: ASTPGQGAGNTIY
j_call: TRBJ2-2; v_call: TRBV6-6; cdr3_aa: ASFEGPYTGELF
j_call: TRBJ2-2; v_call: TRBV19; cdr3_aa: ASSARDRGRGEAGELF
j_call: TRBJ1-5; v_call: TRBV6-5; cdr3_aa: ASGPTGGDQPQH
j_call: TRBJ2-7; v_call: TRBV5-5; cdr3_aa: ASSLRTSGSYEQY
j_call: TRBJ2-1; v_call: TRBV5-5; cdr3_aa: ASSTGLAGGEQF
j_call: TRBJ2-2; v_call: TRBV5-1; cdr3_aa: ASSLASVIGELF
j_call: TRBJ2-1; v_call: TRBV4-1; cdr3_aa: ASSGQQGEQF
j_call: TRBJ2-1; v_call: TRBV6-6; cdr3_aa: ASSYSNTNEQF
j_call: TRBJ2-7; v_call: TRBV4-2; cdr3_aa: ASSQDWRLYEQY
j_call: TRBJ2-5; v_call: TRBV7-2; cdr3_aa: ASSLEWSPWETQY